This T cell receptor (beta chain) was profiled in a study of T cells in Graves' hyperthyroidism and ophthalmopathy. Study results and limitations: The authors' 13 V-J model separated ophthalmopathy from stable hyperthyroidism.

Together with thyroid ultrasound, orbital computed tomography, serum thyroxine and TRAb, clinical symptoms were used for diagnoses. RNA transcripts yielded amplified TCR beta CDR3 regions. First-round RT-PCR of the TCR CDR3 relied on the HTBI primer set. In TCRdb, the multiplex PCR reads were re-called with MiXCR into one record per CDR3 protein. This table has about 420,000 distinct CDR3 sequences, about 15% appearing once. This clonotype was seen ten or more times. Its matching antigen is unknown. The V and J ends lost 2 bases and 4 bases respectively, with 11 bases between them. This CDR3 comprises 14 residues. Per the germline V gene, CDR1 is SGHAT and CDR2 is FQNNGV.

The TCR sequence derives from a woman younger than 30 with Graves' hyperthyroidism. The rearrangement uses TRBV11-2 and TRBJ1-1; D ambiguous. The sample taken for sequencing was blood. The CDR3 reads CASSLYQVSTEAFF. The CDR3 coding sequence is TGTGCCAGCAGCTTATATCAGGTTTCCACTGAAGCTTTCTTT.